These 18 T cell receptor beta chains originate from one sample sequenced in a study of cytomegalovirus exposure and HLA in healthy donors. PCR primers comprised 60 Vbeta and 13 Jbeta primers. Produced via immunoSEQ multiplex PCR; TCRdb's table is partial and in-frame only. The repertoire holds approximately 200,000 clones, with 60% to 85% as singletons. Sequenced input: PBMCs. These receptors came from a man between 35 and 55 years old in good health and CMV-seronegative.

A few counts support this clone. V gene TRBV5-6 combines with J gene TRBJ2-1; possibly TRBD1 for D (5 bases). The V end was cut by 3 bases, the J end by 7 bases, with 17 bases between. The CDR3 consists of 15 residues. Germline V CDR1 and CDR2: SGHDT, YYEEEE. The CDR3 sequence: CASSSGASVWNEQFF. The CDR3 coding sequence is TGTGCCAGCAGCTCTGGGGCTTCAGTCTGGAATGAGCAGTTCTTC.

In nucleotides, the CDR3 is TGTGCCAGCAGCTGGGGGGATGTCACTGAAGCTTTCTTT. It codes for CASSWGDVTEAFF. The rearrangement links TRBV5-4 to TRBJ1-1; D is possibly TRBD1 (5 bases). Germline lookup yields CDR1 SGHNT and CDR2 YYREEE (reference sequence). Trimming removed 3 bases at V and 4 bases at J, with 10 bases between. This CDR3 has 13 amino acids.

The chain links TRBV4-3 to TRBJ2-7, with D unclear. Trimming left V 4 bases short and J 6 bases short, with 13 bases between. This CDR3 region has 13 residues. Germline CDR1 reads LGHNA; CDR2 reads YSLEER. For the CDR3, the DNA is TGCGCCAGCAGCCCCTCAAGCCAGGCCGAGCAGTACTTC. It specifies CASSPSSQAEQYF.

This chain joins TRBV5-4 and TRBJ2-2; 8 nucleotides match TRBD1. V was clipped by 5 bases and J by 6 bases; unmatched bases: 6. The CDR3 spans 14 residues. Germline lookup yields CDR1 SGHNT and CDR2 YYREEE (reference sequence). CDR3 DNA: TGTGCCAGCAGACCGGACAGGGCTCCCGGGGAGCTGTTTTTT. It is translated as CASRPDRAPGELFF.

The chain carries TRBV7-9 and TRBJ2-2, with no clear D. This CDR3 has 14 residues. V was shortened by 5 bases and J by 3 bases, with 10 bases between the two germline ends. CDR1 is SEHNR and CDR2 is FQNEAQ in the germline V gene (reference sequence). CDR3 nucleotide sequence: TGTGCCAGCAGCGCCCTTCACTACACCGGGGAGCTGTTTTTT. It is translated as CASSALHYTGELFF.

This chain joins TRBV19 and TRBJ2-1, with D possibly being TRBD2 (5 bases). In germline, CDR1 is LNHDA, CDR2 SQIVND (reference sequence). The V and J ends lost 6 bases and 1 base respectively, with 13 bases between them. The CDR3 loop spans 15 amino acids. This CDR3 reads CASSRTGTSYNEQFF. The CDR3 DNA is TGTGCCAGTAGCCGGACGGGAACATCCTACAATGAGCAGTTCTTC.

This CDR3 is CSVEDDLPGELFF. The CDR3 DNA is TGCAGCGTTGAAGATGACTTACCCGGGGAGCTGTTTTTT. The chain has TRBV29-1 and TRBJ2-2, with no clear D. Trimming cost V 0 bases and J 6 bases, with 8 bases left between them. Germline CDR1 is SQVTM and CDR2 is ANQGSEA. The CDR3 is made up of 13 amino acids.

In this sample, this clone turned up once. V usage is TRBV5-6 and J usage is TRBJ1-1; 7 bases agree with TRBD1. The CDR3 consists of 14 residues. Germline-derived CDR1 and CDR2 are SGHDT and YYEEEE. With V trimmed by 3 bases and J by 0 bases, 2 bases remained unmatched. DNA for the CDR3: TGTGCCAGCAGCTGGGGACAGTTGAACACTGAAGCTTTCTTT. Amino acid sequence: CASSWGQLNTEAFF.

The chain uses TRBV15 and TRBJ1-5, with D possibly being TRBD1 (6 bases). The V end was cut by 3 bases, the J end by 7 bases, with 19 bases between. Germline loops: CDR1 LNHNV, CDR2 YYDKDF (reference sequence). The CDR3 consists of 16 residues. CDR3 coding DNA: TGTGCCACCAGCAGCCCTAGTTTCAGGGGTGGGCAGCCCCAGCATTTT. This sequence encodes CATSSPSFRGGQPQHF. Full variable domain (rest looked up from reference TRBV15 and TRBJ1-5): DAMVIQNPRYQVTQFGKPVTLSCSQTLNHNVMYWYQQKSSQAPKLLFHYYDKDFNNEADTPDNFQSRRPNTSFCFLDIRSPGLGDTAMYLCATSSPSFRGGQPQHFGDGTRLSIL.

The chain recombines TRBV5-1 with TRBJ1-4; 7 nucleotides agree with TRBD1. The ends lost 2 bases at V and 5 bases at J; junction bases unmatched: 3. From germline, CDR1 is SGHRS and CDR2 YFSETQ. The CDR3 has 14 residues. The CDR3 DNA sequence: TGCGCCAGCAGCTTTGGGGGACAGAATGAAAAACTGTTTTTT. Amino acid sequence: CASSFGGQNEKLFF.

This clone showed up just once. Sequence at one end of the junction differs from germline and may be a read error. This chain connects TRBV29-1 to TRBJ1-1; D is uncertain. The CDR3 length is 12 residues. Germline V gene lookup returns CDR1 SQVTM and CDR2 ANQGSEA. CDR3 sequence: CSVEEPKTEASF. The CDR3 DNA follows: TGCAGCGTTGAAGAACCTAAAACTGAAGCTTCCTTT.

The V call is TRBV5-4, the J call TRBJ2-7; 9 bases agree with TRBD2. After removal of 6 bases from V and 7 bases from J, the junction contained 11 bases not matched to a gene. Germline V lookup: CDR1 SGHNT, CDR2 YYREEE (reference sequence). This CDR3 contains 14 residues. The CDR3 is CASNLRGGAEEQYF. CDR3 DNA sequence: TGTGCCAGCAACTTACGCGGGGGGGCGGAGGAGCAGTACTTC.

The V call is TRBV11-2, the J call TRBJ2-1, with D perhaps matching TRBD2 (5 bases). Between the trimmed V and J ends, which lost 4 bases and 7 bases, there was a span of 20 bases. CDR1 is SGHAT, CDR2 FQNNGV, per germline. The CDR3 covers 16 residues. The CDR3 spells CASSYTAGVMGNEQFF. CDR3 bases: TGTGCCAGCAGCTACACCGCCGGGGTAATGGGAAATGAGCAGTTCTTC.

The CDR3 DNA sequence: TGTGCCAGCAGCCCTACCGGGACAGTCACAGATACGCAGTATTTT. It specifies CASSPTGTVTDTQYF. J is TRBJ2-3 and V is TRBV4-2; 7 bases map to TRBD1. Germline lookup yields CDR1 LGHNA and CDR2 YNFKEQ. CDR3 length equals 15 residues. The V and J ends lost 4 bases and 2 bases, in that order; junction bases with no gene match: 6.

This clone was recorded at least ten times. The chain uses TRBV5-6 and TRBJ1-2; possible D gene TRBD1, 6 bases. The germline CDR1 and CDR2 sequences are SGHDT and YYEEEE. Between the trimmed V and J ends, which lost 4 bases and 6 bases, there was a span of 16 bases. The CDR3 consists of 14 residues. The CDR3 region is CASSPFRGGHGYTF. CDR3 sequence (DNA): TGTGCCAGCAGCCCCTTTAGGGGGGGCCATGGCTACACCTTC.

V is TRBV5-1 and J is TRBJ2-6; 11 nucleotides align to TRBD1. V lost 3 bases, J lost 0 bases, and 8 bases stayed unmatched. Germline values: CDR1 SGHRS, CDR2 YFSETQ. The length of the CDR3 is 19 residues. The CDR3 DNA reads TGCGCCAGCAGCTCGCCTCCCGGGACAGGGGGCTCTGGGGCCAACGTCCTGACTTTC. Amino acids: CASSSPPGTGGSGANVLTF.

This clone has only a few counts. V gene TRBV5-1 combines with J gene TRBJ1-1; TRBD1 agrees at 10 bases. Germline V gene lookup returns CDR1 SGHRS and CDR2 YFSETQ. The J segment lost 5 bases and the V segment lost 4 bases, leaving 8 bases of the junction unmatched. CDR3 length: 15 amino acids. CDR3 amino acids: CASSLGRDRGTEAFF. The CDR3 DNA sequence: TGCGCCAGCAGCCTTGGCAGGGACAGGGGAACTGAAGCTTTCTTT.

The V gene is TRBV6-1, the J gene TRBJ2-1; D uncertain. Per the germline V gene, CDR1 is MNHNS and CDR2 is SASEGT. The CDR3 totals 10 residues. The V end was cut by 7 bases, the J end by 7 bases, with 5 bases between. The CDR3 loop is CASKENEQFF. Here the CDR3 DNA reads TGTGCCAGCAAGGAGAATGAGCAGTTCTTC.